This T cell receptor (beta chain) was observed in a study of T-cell reconstitution after alpha-beta-depleted transplantation in children. Notes on the study in general: Diversity of TCRbeta at day 60 was high in some patients, arising from surviving recipient T cells and thymic progenitors. Counts and diversity of T cells one year after transplant came mostly from newly produced T cells. The study reportedly traced alpha-beta T cells about two months after transplant to several hundred expanded graft clones.

The library targeted TCRbeta and was prepared with unique molecular identifiers. TCRdb passed the PCR reads through MiXCR, listing each CDR3 protein once. The profile shows fewer than 400,000 distinct CDR3 sequences, approximately 23% of them singletons. Concerning this clonotype itself: Its specificity is unknown.

Germline-derived CDR1 and CDR2 are SGHTA and FQGTGA. This CDR3 is built from 14 residues. V was cut by 1 base and J by 8 bases, with 12 bases left in between. The TCR comes from a male patient aged 10 to 17 who had a stem cell transplant for acute lymphoblastic leukemia, so the T cells may come from the graft donor. The sample in question was PBMCs, mostly from graft donor cells, obtained 180 days after TCRalphabeta/CD19-depleted stem cell transplant. This chain links TRBV7-3 with TRBJ2-1; weak D call: TRBD1 (5 bases). The CDR3 region has the DNA TGTGCCAGCAGCTTAAGAGCTAGGGGTCATGAGCAGTTCTTC. Translation: CASSLRARGHEQFF.